This T cell receptor (beta chain) was found in a study of T-cell reconstitution after alpha-beta-depleted transplantation in children. Unique molecular identifiers were used to barcode this TCRbeta library. TCRdb reprocessed the PCR reads with MiXCR, giving one entry per CDR3 protein. The repertoire holds around 400,000 distinct CDR3 sequences, with around 20% as singletons. Germline values: CDR1 LGHDT, CDR2 YNNKEL (reference sequence). The CDR3 spans 17 residues. V lost 2 bases and J 7 bases, leaving 22 bases between the germline ends. This clonotype was seen more than once but under ten times. The source of this sequence is a human donor who donated a stem cell graft to a child with acute myeloid leukemia. The sequences come from PBMCs from the stem cell graft donor, collected from the stem cell graft. The chain joins TRBV3-1 to TRBJ2-3; D may be TRBD1 or TRBD2 (5 bases each). In nucleotides, the CDR3 is TGTGCCAGCAGCCAATTGATACGGGACCCATTGCCGTATACGCAGTATTTT. Translation gives CASSQLIRDPLPYTQYF.